This entry features one T cell receptor (beta chain) sequence. The data originate from a study of shared clonotypes between healthy human individuals. Some clones are missing from TCRdb's copy, which holds only in-frame ones; the method was immunoSEQ multiplex PCR. Of about 1.5 million clones listed, approximately 98% are singletons. V shed 2 bases and J shed 8 bases, with 12 bases lying between them. Germline-derived CDR1 and CDR2 are SGHVS and FQNEAQ. The CDR3 totals 14 residues. The receptor's source is a man younger than 40 in good health. The J gene is TRBJ2-2, the V gene TRBV7-8; maybe TRBD1 (6 bases). The specimen was naive CD4+ T cells sorted from blood. Subset given: CD45RA+ positively selected. The CDR3 sequence is CASSLIAGEGELFF. The CDR3 nucleotides read TGTGCCAGCAGCTTAATCGCAGGGGAAGGGGAGCTGTTTTTT.